Included here is one TCR beta chain sequence, with context. Its target is not known. The V end lost 2 bases, the J end lost 3 bases, and 10 bases lay between the germline ends. The CDR3 is made up of 14 amino acids. The V gene's germline CDR1 is MNHEY and CDR2 SMNVEV (reference sequence). Stated time point: newly diagnosed GD, antithyroid drugs for less than 3 months. PBMC RNA was the source of the TCR library. The authors built TCR beta libraries using iRepertoire HTBI primers and Arm-PCR of CDR3 regions. TCRdb passed the multiplex PCR reads through MiXCR, listing each CDR3 protein once. The sample has about 220,000 distinct CDR3 sequences; approximately 20% are singletons. The sample is drawn from a study of regulatory T cells in long-lasting Graves disease. Findings of the study overall: New patients shared about 910 public clonotypes, and persistent patients shared more, with about 2,700. TRBV28 was favored in persistent disease, as were TRBJ1-2 and TRBJ2-5.

This sample comprised peripheral blood mononuclear cells (PBMCs), obtained at new diagnosis, from a patient treated with antithyroid drugs. This TCR was sampled from a female donor with Graves disease. The chain has TRBV27 and TRBJ2-5; TRBD2 is a possible D gene (5 bases). In DNA form, the CDR3 reads TGTGCCAGCAGTTTAGGCGGGCCAGAAGAGACCCAGTACTTC. Amino acids: CASSLGGPEETQYF.